The clone carrying this TCR beta chain was counted once. This entry comes from a study of cytomegalovirus exposure and HLA in healthy donors. Study overall: The same platform used for the approximately 670 first-cohort repertoires was also used for the 120 or so validation repertoires, as a later analysis reported.

CDR1 is SGHVS, CDR2 FNYEAQ, per germline. This CDR3 is built from 13 residues. Trimming removed 5 bases at V and 7 bases at J, with 15 bases between. Using immunoSEQ multiplex PCR, the repertoire was profiled, and TCRdb retains in-frame clones only, with some absent. Among more than 80,000 clones listed, approximately 96% were seen once. The clonotype originates from a woman under 30 in good health and CMV-seronegative. Sequencing was carried out using PBMCs. The V call is TRBV7-6, the J call TRBJ2-7; maybe TRBD1 (6 bases). For the CDR3, the DNA is TGTGCCAGCAGCCAAACCGGGACAACTGAGCAGTACTTC. Protein sequence: CASSQTGTTEQYF. The full variable domain, completed using reference TRBV7-6 and TRBJ2-7, is GAGVSQSPRYKVTKRGQDVALRCDPISGHVSLYWYRQALGQGPEFLTYFNYEAQQDKSGLPNDRFSAERPEGSISTLTIQRTEQRDSAMYRCASSQTGTTEQYFGPGTRLTVT.